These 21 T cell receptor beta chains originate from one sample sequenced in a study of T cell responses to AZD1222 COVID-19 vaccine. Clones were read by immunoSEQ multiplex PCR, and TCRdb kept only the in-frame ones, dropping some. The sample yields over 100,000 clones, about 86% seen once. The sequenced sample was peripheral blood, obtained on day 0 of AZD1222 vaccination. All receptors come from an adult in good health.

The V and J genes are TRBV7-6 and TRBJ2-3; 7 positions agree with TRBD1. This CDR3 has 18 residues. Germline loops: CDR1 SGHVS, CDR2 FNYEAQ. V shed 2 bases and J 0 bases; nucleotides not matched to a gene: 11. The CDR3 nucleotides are TGTGCCAGCAGCTTATCCCCAGGGGGAACCTCTAGCACAGATACGCAGTATTTT. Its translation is CASSLSPGGTSSTDTQYF.

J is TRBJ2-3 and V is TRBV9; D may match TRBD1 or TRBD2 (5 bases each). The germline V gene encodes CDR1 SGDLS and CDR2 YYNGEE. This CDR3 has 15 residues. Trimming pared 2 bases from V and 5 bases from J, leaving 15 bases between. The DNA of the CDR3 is TGTGCCAGCAGCGTCGGCGGATATGGGGGAGATACGCAGTATTTT. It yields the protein CASSVGGYGGDTQYF.

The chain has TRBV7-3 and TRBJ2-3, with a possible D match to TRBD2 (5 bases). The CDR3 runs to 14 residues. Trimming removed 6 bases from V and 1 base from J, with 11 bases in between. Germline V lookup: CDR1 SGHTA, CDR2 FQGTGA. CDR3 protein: CASSFNGGTDTQYF. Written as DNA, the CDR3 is TGTGCCAGCAGTTTTAACGGGGGCACAGATACGCAGTATTTT.

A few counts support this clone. CDR3 sequence: CASSWSNSGANVLTF. Here the CDR3 DNA reads TGTGCCAGCAGTTGGTCTAACTCTGGGGCCAACGTCCTGACTTTC. V gene TRBV27 combines with J gene TRBJ2-6; D gene ambiguous. This CDR3 spans 15 amino acids. Between the trimmed V and J ends, which lost 4 bases and 0 bases, there was a span of 7 bases. CDR1 and CDR2 from the germline V gene are MNHEY and SMNVEV (reference sequence).

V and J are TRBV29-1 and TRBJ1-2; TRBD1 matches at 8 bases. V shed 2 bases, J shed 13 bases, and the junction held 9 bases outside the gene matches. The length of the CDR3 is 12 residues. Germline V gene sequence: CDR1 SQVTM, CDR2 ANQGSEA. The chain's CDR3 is CSVESGQGAGTF. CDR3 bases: TGCAGCGTTGAATCGGGGCAGGGGGCCGGCACCTTC.

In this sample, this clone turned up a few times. The chain's CDR3 is CASKGLTTEAFF. Written as DNA, the CDR3 is TGTGCCAGTAAAGGGTTGACCACTGAAGCTTTCTTT. This chain joins TRBV6-5 and TRBJ1-1; D gene uncertain. This CDR3 is 12 amino acids long. The V end was cut by 9 bases, the J end by 4 bases, with 12 bases between. The germline CDR1 and CDR2 sequences are MNHEY and SVGAGI.

In DNA, the CDR3 is TGTGCCAGCAGTTACGACCCTACCTACTATGGCTACACCTTC. It translates to CASSYDPTYYGYTF. This chain joins TRBV6-5 and TRBJ1-2; D ambiguous. V lost 2 bases and J 3 bases, leaving 10 bases between the germline ends. The CDR3 spans 14 residues. Germline V gene data show CDR1 as MNHEY and CDR2 as SVGAGI.

This CDR3 reads CASRRGTGVYGYTF. The CDR3 DNA reads as TGTGCCAGCAGACGGGGGACAGGGGTCTATGGCTACACCTTC. The rearrangement uses TRBV6-5 and TRBJ1-2; 10 nucleotides agree with TRBD1. Losses at the gene ends were 6 bases for V and 4 bases for J; bases not matched to a gene: 5. CDR1 and CDR2 (germline): MNHEY, SVGAGI. The CDR3 sequence is 14 residues long.

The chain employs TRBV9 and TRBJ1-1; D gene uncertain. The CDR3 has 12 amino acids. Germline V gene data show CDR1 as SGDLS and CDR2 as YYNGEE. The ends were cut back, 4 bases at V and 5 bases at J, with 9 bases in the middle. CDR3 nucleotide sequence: TGTGCCAGCAGCCTTCCGGAAACTGAAGCTTTCTTT. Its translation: CASSLPETEAFF. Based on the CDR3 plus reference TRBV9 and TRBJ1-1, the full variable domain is DSGVTQTPKHLITATGQRVTLRCSPRSGDLSVYWYQQSLDQGLQFLIQYYNGEERAKGNILERFSAQQFPDLHSELNLSSLELGDSALYFCASSLPETEAFFGQGTRLTVV.

The CDR3 DNA is TGTGCCAGCAGTCGTGATAGCAATCAGCCCCAGCATTTT. Encoded protein: CASSRDSNQPQHF. The chain couples TRBV2 to TRBJ1-5; no clear D gene. This CDR3 comprises 13 residues. Germline CDR1 reads SNHLY; CDR2 reads FYNNEI. Between the trimmed V and J ends, which lost 5 bases and 0 bases, there was a span of 5 bases.

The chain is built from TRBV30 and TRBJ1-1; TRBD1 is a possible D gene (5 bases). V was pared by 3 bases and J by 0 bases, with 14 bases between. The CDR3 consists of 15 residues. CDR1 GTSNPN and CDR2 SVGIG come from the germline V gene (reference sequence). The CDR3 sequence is CAWSSGPSVNTEAFF. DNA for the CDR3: TGTGCCTGGAGCTCGGGACCAAGCGTGAACACTGAAGCTTTCTTT.

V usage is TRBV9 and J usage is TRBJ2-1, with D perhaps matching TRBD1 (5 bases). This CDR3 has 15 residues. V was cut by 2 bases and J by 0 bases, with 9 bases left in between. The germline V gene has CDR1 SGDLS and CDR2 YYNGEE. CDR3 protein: CASSVQGSSYNEQFF. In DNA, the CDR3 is TGTGCCAGCAGCGTGCAGGGCTCCTCCTACAATGAGCAGTTCTTC. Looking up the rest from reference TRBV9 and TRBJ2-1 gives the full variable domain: DSGVTQTPKHLITATGQRVTLRCSPRSGDLSVYWYQQSLDQGLQFLIQYYNGEERAKGNILERFSAQQFPDLHSELNLSSLELGDSALYFCASSVQGSSYNEQFFGPGTRLTVL.

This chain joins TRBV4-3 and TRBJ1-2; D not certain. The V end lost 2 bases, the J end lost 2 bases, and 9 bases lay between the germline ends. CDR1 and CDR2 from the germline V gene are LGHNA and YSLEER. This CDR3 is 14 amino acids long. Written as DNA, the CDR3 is TGCGCCAGCAGCCAACATCCGGACAACTATGGCTACACCTTC. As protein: CASSQHPDNYGYTF.

This CDR3 reads CASSTPQGFGGNTIYF. The CDR3 DNA reads TGTGCCAGCTCAACCCCACAGGGTTTTGGCGGAAACACCATATATTTT. The chain uses TRBV18 and TRBJ1-3, with D perhaps matching TRBD1 (6 bases). The CDR3 runs 16 residues. V dropped 5 bases and J dropped 4 bases, with 18 bases sitting between them. Germline CDR1 is KGHSH and CDR2 is LQKENI.

The CDR3 protein is CSDYTGTENGYTF. The CDR3 region has the DNA TGCAGCGACTACACCGGGACCGAGAATGGCTACACCTTC. This chain connects TRBV29-1 to TRBJ1-2; tentatively, D is TRBD1 (5 bases). CDR3 length: 13 amino acids. V was cut by 7 bases and J by 6 bases, with 18 bases left in between. Germline-derived CDR1 and CDR2 are SQVTM and ANQGSEA.

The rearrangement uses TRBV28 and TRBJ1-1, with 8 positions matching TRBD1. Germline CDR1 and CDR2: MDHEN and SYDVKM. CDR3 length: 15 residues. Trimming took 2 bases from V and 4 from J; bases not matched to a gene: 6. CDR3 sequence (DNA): TGTGCCAGCAGTTTACCGAGACAGGGGTCCACTGAAGCTTTCTTT. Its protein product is CASSLPRQGSTEAFF.

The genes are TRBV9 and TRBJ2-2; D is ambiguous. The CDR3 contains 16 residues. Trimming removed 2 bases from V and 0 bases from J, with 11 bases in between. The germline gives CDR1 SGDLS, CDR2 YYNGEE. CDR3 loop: CASSVGWSPNTGELFF. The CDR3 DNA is TGTGCCAGCAGCGTCGGCTGGAGCCCGAACACCGGGGAGCTGTTTTTT.

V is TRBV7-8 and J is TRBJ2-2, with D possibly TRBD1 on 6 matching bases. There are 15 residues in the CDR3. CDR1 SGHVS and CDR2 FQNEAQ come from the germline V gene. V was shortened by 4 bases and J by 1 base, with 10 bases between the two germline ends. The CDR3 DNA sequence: TGTGCCAGCAGCTCTCCGGGACAGAACACCGGGGAGCTGTTTTTT. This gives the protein CASSSPGQNTGELFF. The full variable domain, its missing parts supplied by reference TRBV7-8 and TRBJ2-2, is GAGVSQSPRYKVAKRGQDVALRCDPISGHVSLFWYQQALGQGPEFLTYFQNEAQLDKSGLPSDRFFAERPEGSVSTLKIQRTQQEDSAVYLCASSSPGQNTGELFFGEGSRLTVL.

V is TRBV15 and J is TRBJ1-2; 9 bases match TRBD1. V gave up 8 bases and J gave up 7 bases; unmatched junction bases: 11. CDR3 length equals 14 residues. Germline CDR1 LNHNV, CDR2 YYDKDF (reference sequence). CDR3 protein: CATRGTQGASGYTF. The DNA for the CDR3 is TGTGCCACCCGAGGTACACAGGGGGCGAGTGGCTACACCTTC.

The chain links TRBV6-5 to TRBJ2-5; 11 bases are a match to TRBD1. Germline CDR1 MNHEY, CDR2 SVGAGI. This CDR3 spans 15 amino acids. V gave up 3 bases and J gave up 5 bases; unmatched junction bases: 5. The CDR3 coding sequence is TGTGCCAGCAGTTATGGACAGGGGGCAACGGAGACCCAGTACTTC. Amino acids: CASSYGQGATETQYF.

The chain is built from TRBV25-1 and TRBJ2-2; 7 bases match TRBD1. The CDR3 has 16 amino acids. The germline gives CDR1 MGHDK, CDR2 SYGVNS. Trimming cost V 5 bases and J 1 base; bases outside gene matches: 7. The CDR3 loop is CASSPFGQENTGELFF. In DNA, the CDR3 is TGTGCCAGCAGTCCTTTTGGACAGGAGAACACCGGGGAGCTGTTTTTT.